The TCR beta chain under discussion was sequenced for a study of blood T cell repertoires in COVID-19. Cohort placement rested on clinical history that participants reported themselves. The ends were cut back, 1 base at V and 9 bases at J, with 13 bases in the middle. Germline values: CDR1 LGHDT, CDR2 YNNKEL (reference sequence). This CDR3 has 14 residues. Data came from immunoSEQ multiplex PCR; TCRdb stores just in-frame clones and leaves some out. The sample consists of about 330,000 clones, approximately 84% of them appearing once. The receptor was isolated from a woman between 25 and 40 years old who had recovered from COVID-19. The sequenced sample was PBMCs or T cells enriched from blood (not recorded which). The chain carries TRBV3-1 (or the pseudogene TRBV3-2) and TRBJ2-1, with D possibly TRBD1 on 5 matching bases. Here the CDR3 reads CASSQASRVAEQFF. The CDR3 nucleotides are TGTGCCAGCAGCCAAGCCTCCAGGGTTGCTGAGCAGTTCTTC.